This T cell receptor (beta chain) was captured by sequencing in a study of blood T cell repertoires in COVID-19. The CDR3 extends over 14 amino acids. Germline V gene sequence: CDR1 MDHEN, CDR2 SYDVKM. V was pared by 4 bases and J by 5 bases, with 11 bases between. Assay: immunoSEQ multiplex PCR; the TCRdb copy retains only in-frame clones and omits some. The sample includes 120,000 to 150,000 clones, more than 75% of them seen just once. The TCR comes from a woman in her fifties or sixties with active or convalescent COVID-19. The rearrangement uses TRBV28 and TRBJ2-2; D is possibly TRBD1 (5 bases). The sample consisted of peripheral blood. CDR3 nucleotide sequence: TGTGCCAGCAGTTCTACCAGGGAAACCGGGGAGCTGTTTTTT. Its protein product is CASSSTRETGELFF.